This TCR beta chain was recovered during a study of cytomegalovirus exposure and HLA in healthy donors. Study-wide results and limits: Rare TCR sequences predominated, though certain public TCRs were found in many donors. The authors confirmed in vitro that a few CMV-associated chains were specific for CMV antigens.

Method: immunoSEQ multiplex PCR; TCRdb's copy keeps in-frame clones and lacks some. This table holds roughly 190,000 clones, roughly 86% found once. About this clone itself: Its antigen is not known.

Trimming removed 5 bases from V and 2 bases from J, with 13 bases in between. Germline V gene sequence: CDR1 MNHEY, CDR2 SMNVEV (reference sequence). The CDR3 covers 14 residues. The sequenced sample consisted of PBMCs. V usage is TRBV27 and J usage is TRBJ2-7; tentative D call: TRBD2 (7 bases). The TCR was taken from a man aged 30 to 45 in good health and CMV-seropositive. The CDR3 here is CASSVGGAAYEQYF. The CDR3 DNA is TGTGCCAGCAGTGTGGGGGGGGCGGCCTACGAGCAGTACTTC.